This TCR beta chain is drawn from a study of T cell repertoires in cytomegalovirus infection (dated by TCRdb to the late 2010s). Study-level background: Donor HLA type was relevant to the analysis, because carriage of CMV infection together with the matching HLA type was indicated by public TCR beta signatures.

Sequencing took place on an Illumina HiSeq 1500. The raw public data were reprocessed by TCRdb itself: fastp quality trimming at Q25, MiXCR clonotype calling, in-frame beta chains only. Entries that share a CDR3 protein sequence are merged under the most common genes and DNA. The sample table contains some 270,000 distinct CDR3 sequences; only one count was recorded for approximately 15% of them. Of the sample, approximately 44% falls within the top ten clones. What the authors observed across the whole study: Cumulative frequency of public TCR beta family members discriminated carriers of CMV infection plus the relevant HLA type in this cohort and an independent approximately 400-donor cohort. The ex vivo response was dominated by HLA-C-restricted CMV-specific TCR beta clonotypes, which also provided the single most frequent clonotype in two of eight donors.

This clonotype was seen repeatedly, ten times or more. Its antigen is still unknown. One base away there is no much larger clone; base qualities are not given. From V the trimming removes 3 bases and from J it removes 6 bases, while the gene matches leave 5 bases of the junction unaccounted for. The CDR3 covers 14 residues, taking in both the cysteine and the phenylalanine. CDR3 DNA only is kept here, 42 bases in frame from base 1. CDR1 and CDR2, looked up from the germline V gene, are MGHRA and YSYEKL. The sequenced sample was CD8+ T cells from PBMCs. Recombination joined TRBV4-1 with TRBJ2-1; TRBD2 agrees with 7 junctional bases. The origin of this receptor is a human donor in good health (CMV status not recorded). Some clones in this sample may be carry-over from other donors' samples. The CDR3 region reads CASSHGRGFNEQFF. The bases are TGCGCCAGCAGCCACGGGCGGGGGTTCAATGAGCAGTTCTTC.